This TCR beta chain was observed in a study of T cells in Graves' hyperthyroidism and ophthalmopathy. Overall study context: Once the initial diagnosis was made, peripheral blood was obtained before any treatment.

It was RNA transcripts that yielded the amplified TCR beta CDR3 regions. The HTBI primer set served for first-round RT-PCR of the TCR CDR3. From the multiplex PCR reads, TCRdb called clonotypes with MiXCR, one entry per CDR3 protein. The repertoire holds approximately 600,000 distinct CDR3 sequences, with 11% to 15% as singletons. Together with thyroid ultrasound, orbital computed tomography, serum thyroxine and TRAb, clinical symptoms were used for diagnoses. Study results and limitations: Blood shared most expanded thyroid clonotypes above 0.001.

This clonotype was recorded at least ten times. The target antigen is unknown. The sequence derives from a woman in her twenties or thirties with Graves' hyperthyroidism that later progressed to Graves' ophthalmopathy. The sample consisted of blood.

The CDR3 reads CASSLRETGEKLFF. The CDR3 coding sequence is TGTGCCAGCAGCCTGCGGGAGACGGGAGAAAAACTGTTTTTT. The V and J genes are TRBV7-9 and TRBJ1-4; D not resolved. The CDR3 runs to 14 residues. The V gene lost 5 bases and the J gene lost 8 bases, with 15 bases spanning the gap. The V gene's germline CDR1 is SEHNR and CDR2 FQNEAQ (reference sequence). Full variable domain (remainder filled in from reference TRBV7-9 and TRBJ1-4): DTGVSQNPRHKITKRGQNVTFRCDPISEHNRLYWYRQTLGQGPEFLTYFQNEAQLEKSRLLSDRFSAERPKGSFSTLEIQRTEQGDSAMYLCASSLRETGEKLFFGSGTQLSVL.